What follows are 25 T cell receptor beta chains derived from one specimen sequenced in a study of blood T cells in healthy people across ages. It was with a sample-barcoded 5' primer and a J-beta primer mix that a second PCR of roughly 6 to 12 cycles was run. Each CDR3 protein is one row after TCRdb ran MiXCR on the 5' RACE reads. The sample carries approximately 1.5 million distinct CDR3 sequences, about 32% recorded once. The material sequenced was blood. These receptors originate from a woman between 25 and 40 years old in good health.

J is TRBJ2-4 and V is TRBV28; tentatively, D is TRBD2 (6 bases). Per the germline V gene, CDR1 is MDHEN and CDR2 is SYDVKM. Trimming cost V 2 bases and J 2 bases, with 19 bases left between them. This CDR3 region has 18 residues. CDR3 residues: CASSLGVVKGGTKNIQYF. In nucleotides, the CDR3 is TGTGCCAGCAGTTTAGGAGTCGTGAAGGGAGGAACCAAAAACATTCAGTACTTC.

The chain has TRBV7-2 and TRBJ2-3, with D unresolved. The germline V and J ends were trimmed by 1 base and 2 bases, with 13 bases remaining between them. The CDR3 runs to 16 residues. CDR1 is SGHTA and CDR2 is FQGNSA in the germline V gene. The CDR3 DNA sequence: TGTGCCAGCAGCTTAGATGGTATTCCCTACACAGATACGCAGTATTTT. Translating it yields CASSLDGIPYTDTQYF.

With respect to this clonotype: One end of the junction varies from germline; a read error may be responsible. The rearrangement joins TRBV28 to TRBJ2-5; D possibly corresponds to TRBD1 (6 bases). There are 14 residues in the CDR3. Germline V CDR1 and CDR2: MDHEN, SYDVKM. The CDR3 DNA follows: TGTGCCAGCAGTTGGGACATGACTCAAGGGACCCAGTACTTC. It codes for CASSWDMTQGTQYF.

The chain joins TRBV7-9 to TRBJ1-1, with D perhaps TRBD1 (5 bases). V gave up 2 bases and J gave up 5 bases, with 15 bases separating them. The CDR3 contains 15 residues. Per germline, CDR1 SEHNR and CDR2 FQNEAQ (reference sequence). In DNA, the CDR3 is TGTGCCAGCAGCTTATCCGGGGGGACCCTTACTGAAGCTTTCTTT. This codes for CASSLSGGTLTEAFF.

The chain joins TRBV7-7 to TRBJ2-1; TRBD2 is a possible D gene (6 bases). The CDR3 covers 15 residues. Trimming stripped 5 bases from V and 8 bases from J, with 19 bases between. The germline gives CDR1 SSHAT, CDR2 FNYEAQ (reference sequence). The CDR3 DNA is TGTGCCAGCAGCCGCTCCGGGACTCAACGGGATGAGCAGTTCTTC. Protein: CASSRSGTQRDEQFF.

CDR3 region: CASSVAGRGGTEAFF. DNA for the CDR3: TGTGCCAGCAGCGTAGCCGGCAGGGGCGGCACTGAAGCTTTCTTT. This rearrangement joins TRBV9 to TRBJ1-1, with D tentatively TRBD1 (6 bases). The V end lost 0 bases, the J end lost 4 bases, and 13 bases lay between the germline ends. Germline V gene sequence: CDR1 SGDLS, CDR2 YYNGEE. This CDR3 contains 15 residues. The full variable domain, with the rest looked up from reference TRBV9 and TRBJ1-1, is DSGVTQTPKHLITATGQRVTLRCSPRSGDLSVYWYQQSLDQGLQFLIQYYNGEERAKGNILERFSAQQFPDLHSELNLSSLELGDSALYFCASSVAGRGGTEAFFGQGTRLTVV.

This chain links TRBV6-1 with TRBJ2-3; 7 bases align to TRBD1. After removal of 4 bases from V and 6 bases from J, the junction contained 10 bases not matched to a gene. The CDR3 is made up of 15 amino acids. CDR1 is MNHNS and CDR2 is SASEGT in the germline V gene. CDR3 sequence reads: CASSAGTALGDTQYF. As DNA, the CDR3 is TGTGCCAGCAGTGCCGGGACAGCCCTAGGGGATACGCAGTATTTT.

The chain carries TRBV20-1 and TRBJ2-1, with 10 bases that match TRBD2. In germline, CDR1 is DFQATT, CDR2 SNEGSKA (reference sequence). The CDR3 runs to 15 residues. The trim removed 6 bases at V and 9 bases at J, leaving 14 bases unmatched. CDR3: CSASYWSSGSFEQFF. CDR3 coding DNA: TGCAGTGCCTCCTACTGGTCTAGCGGGAGCTTTGAGCAGTTCTTC.

This clonotype came up a few times. This chain joins TRBV5-1 and TRBJ2-1, with D perhaps matching TRBD1 or TRBD2 (6 bases each). Germline CDR1 is SGHRS and CDR2 is YFSETQ. The length of the CDR3 is 16 residues. The V end was cut by 4 bases, the J end by 0 bases, with 14 bases between. CDR3 region: CASSQKGGLSYNEQFF. The CDR3 DNA reads as TGCGCCAGCAGCCAAAAAGGGGGACTCTCCTACAATGAGCAGTTCTTC.

The J gene is TRBJ1-4, the V gene TRBV24-1; D not resolved. V lost 6 bases and J lost 6, with 10 bases in between. The germline V gene has CDR1 KGHDR and CDR2 SFDVKD. This CDR3 region has 13 residues. Here the CDR3 DNA reads TGTGCCACCAGTTCCGGTAGCGATGAAAAACTGTTTTTT. It translates to CATSSGSDEKLFF.

This rearrangement joins TRBV28 to TRBJ2-5, with unresolved D. The length of the CDR3 is 14 residues. Trimming took 4 bases from V and 1 from J, leaving 10 bases between them. Germline values: CDR1 MDHEN, CDR2 SYDVKM. CDR3 in amino acids: CASSYITPQETQYF. In DNA, the CDR3 is TGTGCCAGCAGTTATATAACCCCCCAAGAGACCCAGTACTTC.

The chain uses TRBV2 and TRBJ2-7; unclear D gene. CDR1 SNHLY and CDR2 FYNNEI come from the germline V gene. The CDR3 runs to 14 residues. Trimming stripped 4 bases from V and 5 bases from J, with 15 bases between. CDR3: CASSGIRNRDEQYF. DNA of the CDR3: TGTGCCAGCAGTGGGATTCGCAATCGGGACGAGCAGTACTTC.

The rearrangement links TRBV11-2 to TRBJ2-5; 10 nucleotides align to TRBD1. CDR1 is SGHAT, CDR2 FQNNGV, per germline. CDR3 size: 18 residues. Trimming removed 5 bases from V and 0 bases from J; junction bases left unmatched: 12. DNA of the CDR3: TGTGCCAGCAGCCCAACCGGGACAGGGGCCTTGTACCAAGAGACCCAGTACTTC. It encodes CASSPTGTGALYQETQYF.

In this sample, this clonotype turned up a few times. J is TRBJ1-6 and V is TRBV20-1; maybe TRBD1 (6 bases). Germline V CDR1 and CDR2: DFQATT, SNEGSKA (reference sequence). This CDR3 is built from 17 residues. Trimming left V 0 bases short and J 0 bases short, with 12 bases between. This CDR3 is CSARDVTGSSYNSPLHF. CDR3 sequence (DNA): TGCAGTGCTAGAGATGTTACAGGGAGCTCCTATAATTCACCCCTCCACTTT.

Concerning this clonotype itself: The junction does not match germline at one end; this may be a read error. The rearrangement uses TRBV10-3 and TRBJ1-2, with 8 nucleotides matching TRBD1. The CDR3 length is 12 residues. The germline gives CDR1 ENHRY, CDR2 SYGVKD. DNA for the CDR3: TGTGCCATCGGGACAGGATCCAATGGCTATACCTTC. Protein product: CAIGTGSNGYTF.

This chain connects TRBV29-1 to TRBJ2-3, with 8 bases matching TRBD2. V shed 0 bases and J 0 bases; nucleotides not matched to a gene: 11. CDR1 and CDR2 from the germline V gene are SQVTM and ANQGSEA. The CDR3 consists of 18 residues. The CDR3 loop reads CSVEDPLTSGISTDTQYF. Written as DNA, the CDR3 is TGCAGCGTTGAAGATCCCCTTACTAGCGGCATTAGCACAGATACGCAGTATTTT.

This clonotype was found many times. This chain connects TRBV29-1 to TRBJ2-5, with D unresolved. The CDR3 has 13 amino acids. Per the germline V gene, CDR1 is SQVTM and CDR2 is ANQGSEA. Trimming removed 6 bases from V and 5 bases from J, with 16 bases in between. The CDR3 sequence: CSVVSWKVETQYF. CDR3 coding DNA: TGCAGCGTGGTTTCGTGGAAGGTCGAGACCCAGTACTTC. The full variable domain, rest sourced from reference TRBV29-1 and TRBJ2-5, is SAVISQKPSRDICQRGTSLTIQCQVDSQVTMMFWYRQQPGQSLTLIATANQGSEATYESGFVIDKFPISRPNLTFSTLTVSNMSPEDSSIYLCSVVSWKVETQYFGPGTRLLVL.

The chain recombines TRBV11-1 with TRBJ2-5, with D tentatively TRBD2 (6 bases). The CDR3 contains 15 residues. V dropped 3 bases and J dropped 2 bases, with 13 bases sitting between them. Germline V CDR1 and CDR2: SGHAT, FQDESV (reference sequence). CDR3 coding DNA: TGTGCCAGCAGCTTGGCGGAGGGAAGACAAGAGACCCAGTACTTC. Its protein is CASSLAEGRQETQYF.

This clonotype appeared a few times. The chain joins TRBV9 to TRBJ1-6, with 7 bases aligning to TRBD1. Germline lookup yields CDR1 SGDLS and CDR2 YYNGEE. This CDR3 comprises 15 residues. Trimming cost V 3 bases and J 6 bases; bases outside gene matches: 6. CDR3 nucleotides: TGTGCCAGCAGCGAGAACGCAGGGGGTAATTCACCCCTCCACTTT. Its translation: CASSENAGGNSPLHF.

The rearrangement links TRBV7-6 to TRBJ1-5; D is possibly TRBD1 (5 bases). CDR3 size: 14 residues. V lost 5 bases, J lost 7 bases, and 15 bases lay in between. The V gene's germline CDR1 is SGHVS and CDR2 FNYEAQ. The CDR3 sequence: CASSHSGFNQPQHF. DNA for the CDR3: TGTGCCAGCAGCCACTCAGGGTTTAACCAGCCCCAGCATTTT.

This clonotype turned up a few times. The V gene is TRBV7-9, the J gene TRBJ2-1, with D possibly matching TRBD2 (6 bases). CDR1 and CDR2 (germline): SEHNR, FQNEAQ (reference sequence). Trimming removed 4 bases at V and 0 bases at J, with 13 bases between. The CDR3 contains 16 residues. The CDR3 loop reads CASSSTGLSSYNEQFF. DNA for the CDR3: TGTGCCAGCAGCTCTACGGGACTCAGCTCCTACAATGAGCAGTTCTTC.

The chain is built from TRBV11-2 and TRBJ2-2, with D maybe TRBD1 (5 bases). V gave up 1 base and J gave up 2 bases, with 8 bases separating them. Germline V gene lookup returns CDR1 SGHAT and CDR2 FQNNGV. The CDR3 spans 15 residues. CDR3 sequence reads: CASSLVQVNTGELFF. In DNA form, the CDR3 reads TGTGCCAGCAGCTTAGTACAGGTTAACACCGGGGAGCTGTTTTTT.

Note on this clonotype: A much larger clone is a single base away; this may be a read error. CDR3 nucleotides: TGCAGCGCTGGGACAGATACCCACGAGCAGTACTTC. It specifies CSAGTDTHEQYF. This chain links TRBV29-1 with TRBJ2-7; 7 bases map to TRBD1. Germline CDR1 reads SQVTM; CDR2 reads ANQGSEA. This CDR3 has 12 residues. Trimming took 7 bases from V and 5 from J; bases not matched to a gene: 8.

This clonotype was seen many times. The chain combines TRBV12-3 or TRBV12-4 with TRBJ2-3, with D perhaps assigned TRBD1 or TRBD2 (7 bases each). This CDR3 is 14 amino acids long. V shed 5 bases and J shed 5 bases, with 14 bases lying between them. Here the CDR3 DNA reads TGTGCCAGCAGTAGGGAGGGGGCGAGAGATACGCAGTATTTT. This translates into CASSREGARDTQYF.

V gene TRBV6-2 or TRBV6-3 combines with J gene TRBJ2-2, with 7 bases aligning to TRBD1. CDR1 is MNHEY, CDR2 SVGEGT, per germline. The V segment lost 6 bases and the J segment 8 bases; nucleotides outside the gene matches: 0. CDR3 length equals 11 residues. Written as DNA, the CDR3 is TGTGCCAGCAGGGGACAGGGGGAGCTGTTTTTT. Amino acids: CASRGQGELFF.